This T cell receptor (beta chain) was profiled in a study of cytomegalovirus exposure and HLA in healthy donors. Study information: A prior analysis found more than 90 million unique TCR beta sequences from 150 million to 200 million T cells. The study, taken as a whole, reports: Clonal expansion was found to be greater in HLA-associated TCR beta chains than in equally common others in a later analysis. An analysis that was carried out later associated 16,000 or so TCR beta sequences with HLA alleles at 0.05 false discovery rate.

V lost 3 bases, J lost 4 bases, and 13 bases lay in between. Germline CDR1 and CDR2: SGHVS and FQNEAQ. This CDR3 spans 15 amino acids. A multiplex PCR was run with 60 Vbeta primers and 13 Jbeta primers. The table came from immunoSEQ multiplex PCR; TCRdb's copy has only in-frame clones and leaves some out. This sample yields 150,000 to 200,000 clones, of which roughly 83% are seen a single time; 1.5% to 2% belongs to the top ten. This clone was recorded only once. The antigen is unknown. The chain carries TRBV7-8 and TRBJ2-1; D gene ambiguous. The origin of this receptor is a woman aged 45-59 years in good health and CMV-seronegative. The sample comprised PBMCs. Written as DNA, the CDR3 is TGTGCCAGCAGCTTGGCGGAAGGCCGGTACAATGAGCAGTTCTTC. This translates into CASSLAEGRYNEQFF.